Listed here are 24 T cell receptor beta chains from one sample, sequenced in a study of regulatory T cells in long-lasting Graves disease. The TCR beta library used iRepertoire HTBI primers with Arm-PCR amplification of CDR3. Each CDR3 protein is one row after TCRdb ran MiXCR on the multiplex PCR reads. This table has about 210,000 distinct CDR3 sequences, approximately 19% appearing once. The sample's time point: newly diagnosed GD, antithyroid drugs for less than 3 months. Making the TCR library involved RNA that had been extracted from PBMCs. The same data also contributed to another study, on T cells in Graves' hyperthyroidism and ophthalmopathy.

Material: peripheral blood mononuclear cells (PBMCs), obtained at new diagnosis, from a patient treated with antithyroid drugs. The receptors shown here come from a woman aged 25 to 39 with Graves disease.

A remark on this clonotype: This likely reflects a read error, since a far larger clone is one base away. The chain has TRBV12-3 or TRBV12-4 and TRBJ1-5, with D unresolved. The CDR3 runs to 17 residues. The CDR3 spells CASSARHIQHSNQPRHF. DNA for the CDR3: TGTGCCAGCAGTGCCCGACATATCCAACATAGCAATCAGCCCCGGCATTTT.

This sequence joins TRBV12-3 or TRBV12-4 and TRBJ2-4, with D maybe TRBD2 (6 bases). V was trimmed by 5 bases and J by 8 bases, leaving 22 bases between them. The CDR3 is made up of 16 amino acids. The CDR3 DNA is TGTGCCAGCAGTCCTCCCCTCGGCGGGAAGTCGCACATTCAGTACTTC. Protein product: CASSPPLGGKSHIQYF.

This clonotype came up many times. The V gene is TRBV11-2, the J gene TRBJ2-1, with 15 bases lining up with TRBD2. CDR1 is SGHAT, CDR2 FQNNGV, per germline. CDR3 size: 18 residues. The ends lost 4 bases at V and 3 bases at J; junction bases unmatched: 7. CDR3 in amino acids: CASSSGLAGGYLYNEQFF. In DNA form, the CDR3 reads TGTGCCAGCAGCTCCGGACTAGCGGGAGGGTACCTCTACAATGAGCAGTTCTTC. The full variable domain, in which reference TRBV11-2 and TRBJ2-1 provide the parts outside the CDR3, is EAGVAQSPRYKIIEKRQSVAFWCNPISGHATLYWYQQILGQGPKLLIQFQNNGVVDDSQLPKDRFSAERLKGVDSTLKIQPAKLEDSAVYLCASSSGLAGGYLYNEQFFGPGTRLTVL.

This clonotype was counted many times. The genes are TRBV30 and TRBJ2-7; D call uncertain. Germline lookup yields CDR1 GTSNPN and CDR2 SVGIG (reference sequence). V was pared by 0 bases and J by 3 bases, with 6 bases between. This CDR3 contains 12 residues. The CDR3 DNA reads TGTGCCTGGAGTGTACACCGCTACGAGCAGTACTTC. Translation: CAWSVHRYEQYF.

As to this clonotype: A much larger clone differs by one base, so this may be a read error. This chain connects TRBV28 to TRBJ2-3, with TRBD1 matching over 9 bases. The germline V gene encodes CDR1 MDHEN and CDR2 SYDVKM. This CDR3 is 16 amino acids long. CDR3 DNA: TGTGCCAGCAGTTTCCCCACAGGGGGCTTGGCAGATATGCAGTATTTT. Amino acid sequence: CASSFPTGGLADMQYF.

In its sample, this clonotype was seen many times. This rearrangement joins TRBV20-1 to TRBJ2-1, with 9 bases identical to TRBD2. The V and J ends lost 5 bases and 0 bases, in that order; junction bases with no gene match: 11. The CDR3 has 17 residues. CDR1 is DFQATT and CDR2 is SNEGSKA in the germline V gene (reference sequence). The DNA for the CDR3 is TGCAGTGCTGCCTCTAGCGGGACAACGCGCTCCTACAATGAGCAGTTCTTC. It codes for CSAASSGTTRSYNEQFF.

This clonotype has at least ten counts. The chain's CDR3 is CASSGDRGRLQETQYF. The CDR3 DNA follows: TGTGCCAGCAGCGGCGACAGGGGTCGTCTACAAGAGACCCAGTACTTC. The gene calls are TRBV9 and TRBJ2-5, with 8 bases identical to TRBD1. This CDR3 contains 16 residues. The germline gives CDR1 SGDLS, CDR2 YYNGEE. The J segment lost 2 bases and the V segment lost 3 bases, leaving 9 bases of the junction unmatched.

This clonotype was counted a single time. The CDR3 DNA reads as TGCAGTGCTAGAGGTGGGACAGGGGATGAAAAACTGTTTTTT. This codes for CSARGGTGDEKLFF. The chain is built from TRBV20-1 and TRBJ1-4; 10 bases line up with TRBD1. The trim removed 1 base at V and 6 bases at J, leaving 2 bases unmatched. Per germline, CDR1 DFQATT and CDR2 SNEGSKA (reference sequence). The CDR3 runs to 14 residues.

Many counts were recorded for this clonotype. The chain combines TRBV15 with TRBJ1-6; perhaps TRBD1 as D (6 bases). The V and J ends lost 0 bases and 9 bases respectively, with 9 bases between them. The length of the CDR3 is 14 residues. Germline V lookup: CDR1 LNHNV, CDR2 YYDKDF (reference sequence). The CDR3 DNA reads TGTGCCACCAGCAGAGACCGCAGGGGTTCACCCCTCCACTTT. The encoded protein is CATSRDRRGSPLHF. Filled out from reference TRBV15 and TRBJ1-6, the complete variable domain reads DAMVIQNPRYQVTQFGKPVTLSCSQTLNHNVMYWYQQKSSQAPKLLFHYYDKDFNNEADTPDNFQSRRPNTSFCFLDIRSPGLGDTAMYLCATSRDRRGSPLHFGNGTRLTVT.

The chain links TRBV5-6 to TRBJ1-5; D is undetermined. The ends were cut back, 1 base at V and 2 bases at J, with 16 bases in the middle. CDR1 is SGHDT, CDR2 YYEEEE, per germline. The CDR3 covers 17 residues. This CDR3 is CASSLRPTGRGNQPQHF. CDR3 sequence (DNA): TGTGCCAGCAGCTTGAGGCCCACGGGCCGCGGCAATCAGCCCCAGCATTTT. Drawing the rest from reference TRBV5-6 and TRBJ1-5, the complete variable domain is DAGVTQSPTHLIKTRGQQVTLRCSPKSGHDTVSWYQQALGQGPQFIFQYYEEEERQRGNFPDRFSGHQFPNYSSELNVNALLLGDSALYLCASSLRPTGRGNQPQHFGDGTRLSIL.

This clonotype showed up many times. The genes are TRBV18 and TRBJ1-6, with D tentatively TRBD1 (5 bases). V lost 3 bases, J lost 6 bases, and 12 bases lay in between. Germline V gene lookup returns CDR1 KGHSH and CDR2 LQKENI. CDR3 length: 15 residues. CDR3 in amino acids: CASSPMQGGNSPLHF. The CDR3, as DNA: TGTGCCAGCTCACCCATGCAGGGCGGTAATTCACCCCTCCACTTT.

This clonotype was recorded a few times. The CDR3 loop is CASSFSSSGHYEQYF. The DNA of the CDR3 is TGTGCCAGCAGTTTCTCCTCTAGCGGCCACTACGAGCAGTACTTC. The rearrangement links TRBV28 to TRBJ2-7; 7 nucleotides match TRBD2. The CDR3 covers 15 residues. Germline V gene sequence: CDR1 MDHEN, CDR2 SYDVKM. With 3 bases clipped from V and 3 bases from J, the junction kept 8 bases outside the gene matches.

This clonotype was picked up many times. This chain links TRBV11-2 with TRBJ2-3; 9 nucleotides match TRBD2. V lost 5 bases, J lost 1 base, and 4 bases stayed unmatched. Germline CDR1 reads SGHAT; CDR2 reads FQNNGV. There are 15 residues in the CDR3. The CDR3 loop reads CASSHSGGGTDTQYF. CDR3 DNA sequence: TGTGCCAGCAGCCATAGCGGGGGCGGCACAGATACGCAGTATTTT.

This clonotype was counted many times. A read error may account for a junction end that differs from germline. The V and J genes are TRBV19 and TRBJ1-5; D not certain. From germline, CDR1 is LNHDA and CDR2 SQIVND (reference sequence). CDR3 size: 15 residues. CDR3 coding DNA: TGTGCCAGTAGCATAGTCCACGCGGAAAATCAGCCCCAGCATTTT. As protein: CASSIVHAENQPQHF.

This clonotype was seen ten or more times. The J gene is TRBJ2-7, the V gene TRBV30; D is perhaps TRBD1 or TRBD2 (6 bases each). CDR1 GTSNPN and CDR2 SVGIG come from the germline V gene (reference sequence). The V gene lost 0 bases and the J gene lost 5 bases, with 11 bases spanning the gap. This CDR3 has 13 residues. DNA for the CDR3: TGTGCCTGGAGTGTGCAGGGGAGGAACGAGCAGTACTTC. Residues: CAWSVQGRNEQYF.

This clonotype was detected ten times or more. This rearrangement joins TRBV2 to TRBJ2-7; D is ambiguous. V lost 8 bases and J 0 bases, leaving 11 bases between the germline ends. This CDR3 has 13 residues. CDR1 is SNHLY, CDR2 FYNNEI, per germline. The CDR3, as DNA: TGTGCCAGCCAGGACGGGTCCTCCTACGAGCAGTACTTC. This gives the protein CASQDGSSYEQYF.

About this clonotype: This could be a read error, since a much larger clone is one nucleotide away. This chain joins TRBV30 and TRBJ2-7; D remains ambiguous. The ends were cut back, 2 bases at V and 2 bases at J, with 4 bases in the middle. Germline assignment: CDR1 GTSNPN and CDR2 SVGIG (reference sequence). The CDR3 totals 11 residues. The CDR3 region is CAWSIPYEQYF. Here the CDR3 DNA reads TGTGCCTGGAGTATCCCCTACGAGCAGTACTTC.

Concerning this clonotype itself: A clone one base away is much larger, so this may be a read error. This chain connects TRBV6-5 to TRBJ2-7, with D tentatively TRBD1 or TRBD2 (5 bases each). The CDR3 contains 16 residues. V shed 0 bases and J shed 1 base, with 13 bases lying between them. Germline V gene lookup returns CDR1 MNHEY and CDR2 SVGAGI. CDR3 nucleotides: TGTGCCAGCAGTTACTCGAGGCCGGGACGGTCCTACGAGCAGTACTTC. Translated, it gives CASSYSRPGRSYEQYF.

This clonotype was seen only once. A much bigger clone sits one base away, suggesting this may be a read error. This CDR3 fails to terminate in the conserved phenylalanine or tryptophan, so it likely reflects a read error. The chain employs TRBV11-2 and TRBJ2-7; no reliable D call. The V end was cut by 7 bases, the J end by 7 bases, with 17 bases between. The germline CDR1 and CDR2 sequences are SGHAT and FQNNGV. The CDR3 loop spans 13 amino acids. CDR3 sequence reads: CASTPKDLGEQYL. The DNA for the CDR3 is TGTGCCAGCACTCCTAAGGATCTCGGGGAGCAGTACCTC.

This clonotype was recorded at least ten times. The chain has TRBV28 and TRBJ2-1; 11 bases line up with TRBD2. CDR1 is MDHEN and CDR2 is SYDVKM in the germline V gene. The ends lost 6 bases at V and 7 bases at J; junction bases unmatched: 8. The CDR3 contains 15 residues. The CDR3 loop is CASSLTSGGLNEQFF. The CDR3 DNA sequence: TGTGCCAGCAGCCTTACTAGCGGGGGACTGAATGAGCAGTTCTTC.

As regards this clonotype: A much larger clone is a single base away; this may be a read error. The chain has TRBV7-2 and TRBJ2-3, with a weak D call TRBD1 (6 bases). The J call may be in error: the DNA end matches TRBJ1-5 better. This CDR3 comprises 14 residues. Per the germline V gene, CDR1 is SGHTA and CDR2 is FQGNSA. CDR3 bases: TGTGCCAGCAGCTTACTGGGGGGCAGGGATACGCAGCATTTT. Its translation is CASSLLGGRDTQHF.

This clonotype was recorded many times. J is TRBJ2-1 and V is TRBV9; D could derive from TRBD1 or TRBD2 (7 bases each). The CDR3 sequence is 15 residues long. Germline V lookup: CDR1 SGDLS, CDR2 YYNGEE. Trimming removed 6 bases at V and 5 bases at J, with 18 bases between. The CDR3 reads CASTQGGLSDNEQFF. CDR3 DNA: TGTGCCAGCACCCAGGGGGGGTTGAGCGACAATGAGCAGTTCTTC. The whole variable domain, filled in from reference TRBV9 and TRBJ2-1, reads DSGVTQTPKHLITATGQRVTLRCSPRSGDLSVYWYQQSLDQGLQFLIQYYNGEERAKGNILERFSAQQFPDLHSELNLSSLELGDSALYFCASTQGGLSDNEQFFGPGTRLTVL.

This clonotype was recorded at least ten times. This rearrangement joins TRBV2 to TRBJ2-7; 7 bases fit TRBD2. The CDR3 sequence is 16 residues long. J lost 0 bases, V lost 4 bases, and 9 bases had no gene match. Germline loops: CDR1 SNHLY, CDR2 FYNNEI. The DNA for the CDR3 is TGTGCCAGCAGTGGGGGGGGGGTCTTGACCTCCTACGAGCAGTACTTC. Its protein product is CASSGGGVLTSYEQYF.

The rearrangement uses TRBV11-2 and TRBJ1-1; D is uncertain. V gave up 3 bases and J gave up 0 bases, with 5 bases separating them. CDR1 is SGHAT and CDR2 is FQNNGV in the germline V gene. This CDR3 comprises 13 residues. CDR3 nucleotides: TGTGCCAGCAGCTTCGAAGTGAACACTGAAGCTTTCTTT. Translation: CASSFEVNTEAFF. The full variable domain, completed using reference TRBV11-2 and TRBJ1-1, is EAGVAQSPRYKIIEKRQSVAFWCNPISGHATLYWYQQILGQGPKLLIQFQNNGVVDDSQLPKDRFSAERLKGVDSTLKIQPAKLEDSAVYLCASSFEVNTEAFFGQGTRLTVV.